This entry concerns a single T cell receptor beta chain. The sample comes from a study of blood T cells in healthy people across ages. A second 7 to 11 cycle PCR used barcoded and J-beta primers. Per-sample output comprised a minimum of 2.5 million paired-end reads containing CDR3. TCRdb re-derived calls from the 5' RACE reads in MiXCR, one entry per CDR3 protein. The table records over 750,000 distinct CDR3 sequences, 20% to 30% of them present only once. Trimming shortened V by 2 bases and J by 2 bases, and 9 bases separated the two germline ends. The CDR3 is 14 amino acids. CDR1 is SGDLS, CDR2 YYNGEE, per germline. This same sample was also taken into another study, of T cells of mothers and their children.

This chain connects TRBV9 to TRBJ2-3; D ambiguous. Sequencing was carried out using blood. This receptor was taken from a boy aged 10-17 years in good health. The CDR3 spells CASSVGTYTDTQYF. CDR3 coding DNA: TGTGCCAGCAGCGTCGGCACGTACACAGATACGCAGTATTTT.